The 12 T cell receptor beta chains presented below share a single source sample, sequenced in a study of blood T cells in healthy people across ages. Alongside a J-beta primer mix, a sample-barcoded 5' primer served in a second PCR lasting about 6 to 12 cycles. TCRdb used MiXCR to reprocess the 5' RACE reads, holding one entry per CDR3 protein. The data contain approximately 800,000 distinct CDR3 sequences, about 61% of them singletons. Sample: blood. Source of these receptors: a middle-aged man in good health.

The CDR3 region has the DNA TGTGCCAGCAGTTTGCCGACTAGCGGGAGGTCTGAGCAGTACTTC. Protein: CASSLPTSGRSEQYF. This chain joins TRBV12-3 or TRBV12-4 and TRBJ2-7; TRBD2 matches at 13 bases. The V segment lost 3 bases and the J segment 7 bases; nucleotides outside the gene matches: 6. CDR3 length: 15 amino acids.

This clonotype was counted a few times. This sequence joins TRBV4-3 and TRBJ2-7; no firm D call. This CDR3 contains 14 residues. Germline V gives CDR1 LGHNA, CDR2 YSLEER. Deletions cut 1 base from V and 3 bases from J, with 10 bases between. CDR3 amino acids: CASSQVLMGYEQYF. The CDR3 nucleotides read TGCGCCAGCAGCCAAGTCCTTATGGGCTACGAGCAGTACTTC.

The chain is built from TRBV24-1 and TRBJ2-1; the D is unclear. Germline V gene sequence: CDR1 KGHDR, CDR2 SFDVKD. Trimming removed 1 base at V and 10 bases at J, with 16 bases between. The CDR3 has 15 residues. The CDR3 sequence: CATSDFRRHEGEQFF. CDR3 DNA sequence: TGTGCCACCAGTGATTTTAGGAGACATGAAGGCGAGCAGTTCTTC.

This chain uses TRBV5-1 with TRBJ2-7; 8 nucleotides agree with TRBD1. The J call may be incorrect, as the DNA end agrees better with TRBJ2-1. Germline V gene sequence: CDR1 SGHRS, CDR2 YFSETQ. The CDR3 runs 13 residues. The CDR3 nucleotides read TGCGCCAGCGGACAGGGATTTGTCAATGAGCAGTTCTTC. Translating gives CASGQGFVNEQFF.

The table lists this clonotype with a few counts. The CDR3 spells CASSHGYSLTDTQYF. CDR3 sequence (DNA): TGTGCCAGCAGCCATGGATACAGTTTAACAGATACGCAGTATTTT. The chain joins TRBV7-8 to TRBJ2-3; D unclear. The CDR3 runs 15 residues. V dropped 5 bases and J dropped 3 bases, with 15 bases sitting between them. Germline-derived CDR1 and CDR2 are SGHVS and FQNEAQ.

This sequence joins TRBV12-3 or TRBV12-4 and TRBJ1-2; D is unresolved. This CDR3 region has 13 residues. With 4 bases removed from V and 4 bases from J, the gap between germline ends came to 10 bases. Written as DNA, the CDR3 is TGTGCCAGCAGTTCACAACAGAGCTATGGCTACACCTTC. Its translation: CASSSQQSYGYTF.

This clonotype was detected only a few times. The chain combines TRBV7-2 with TRBJ2-7; 7 bases are shared with TRBD1. The CDR3 is 15 residues long. J was trimmed by 2 bases and V by 5 bases; bases with no gene match: 9. CDR1 SGHTA and CDR2 FQGNSA come from the germline V gene. This CDR3 reads CASSLGGRQAYEQYF. As DNA, the CDR3 is TGTGCCAGCAGCCTAGGGGGCCGACAGGCCTACGAGCAGTACTTC. The entire variable domain, with the rest obtained from reference TRBV7-2 and TRBJ2-7, is as follows: GAGVSQSPSNKVTEKGKDVELRCDPISGHTALYWYRQSLGQGLEFLIYFQGNSAPDKSGLPSDRFSAERTGGSVSTLTIQRTQQEDSAVYLCASSLGGRQAYEQYFGPGTRLTVT.

The rearrangement joins TRBV3-1 to TRBJ2-1; D call uncertain. The CDR3 spans 13 residues. Germline assignment: CDR1 LGHDT and CDR2 YNNKEL (reference sequence). Trimming cost V 3 bases and J 10 bases, with 13 bases left between them. The CDR3 nucleotides read TGTGCCAGCAGCCACCAAGTAAGCGCCGAGCAGTTCTTC. It yields the protein CASSHQVSAEQFF.

The chain is built from TRBV4-3 and TRBJ2-5; a possible D gene is TRBD1 (6 bases). Near its end, the DNA agrees better with TRBJ2-7, so the J call may be wrong. The germline V gene encodes CDR1 LGHNA and CDR2 YSLEER. CDR3 length: 17 residues. CDR3 loop: CASSQEGPPGHFYEQYF. CDR3 DNA sequence: TGCGCCAGCAGCCAAGAAGGCCCACCGGGACACTTCTACGAGCAGTACTTC.

The chain links TRBV6-2 or TRBV6-3 to TRBJ1-1, with D unclear. Trimming left V 5 bases short and J 1 base short, with 11 bases between. This CDR3 is 14 amino acids long. Germline V gene lookup returns CDR1 MNHEY and CDR2 SVGEGT. The CDR3 DNA reads as TGTGCCAGCAGTGTAAGGGAGAGGAACACTGAAGCTTTCTTT. Its protein is CASSVRERNTEAFF.

This clonotype was found many times. This chain joins TRBV7-9 and TRBJ1-6; 11 bases are a match to TRBD1. Trimming took 5 bases from V and 7 from J; bases not matched to a gene: 10. Germline V gives CDR1 SEHNR, CDR2 FQNEAQ (reference sequence). The CDR3 has 17 amino acids. The CDR3 DNA is TGTGCCAGCAGCGATCGGACAGGGGGCGCTTGGAATTCACCCCTCCACTTT. This codes for CASSDRTGGAWNSPLHF.

CDR3 amino acids: CASSQNSGQGRKYF. DNA of the CDR3: TGTGCCAGCAGCCAAAACTCGGGACAGGGAAGGAAGTACTTC. This rearrangement joins TRBV3-1 to TRBJ2-7, with 9 bases that match TRBD1. This CDR3 comprises 14 residues. Germline V gene data show CDR1 as LGHDT and CDR2 as YNNKEL (reference sequence). Germline trimming cut 2 bases from V and 11 bases from J; bases unmatched to any gene: 10.